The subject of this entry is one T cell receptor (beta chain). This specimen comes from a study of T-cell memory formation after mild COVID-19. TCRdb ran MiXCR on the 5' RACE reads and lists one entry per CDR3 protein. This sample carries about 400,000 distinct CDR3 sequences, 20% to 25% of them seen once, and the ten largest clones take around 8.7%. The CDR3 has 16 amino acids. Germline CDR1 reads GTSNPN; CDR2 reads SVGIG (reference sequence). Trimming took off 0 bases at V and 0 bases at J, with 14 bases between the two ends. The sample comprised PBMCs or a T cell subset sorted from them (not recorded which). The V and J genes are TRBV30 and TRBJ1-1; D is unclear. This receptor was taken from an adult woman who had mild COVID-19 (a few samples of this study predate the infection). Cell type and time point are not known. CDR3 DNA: TGTGCCTGGAGTGTACCCAGGCGTCCGATGAACACTGAAGCTTTCTTT. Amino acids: CAWSVPRRPMNTEAFF.